This T cell receptor beta chain was retrieved from a study of regulatory T cells in long-lasting Graves disease. In the study overall: Patients with persistent Graves' disease had over 5 years of antithyroid drugs and persistent TSH receptor antibodies.

In its sample, this clonotype was seen many times. The time point is: persistent/refractory GD, antithyroid drugs over 5 years with positive TRAb. The TCR library was prepared using RNA isolated from PBMCs. Patient provenance is recorded as an endocrinology department in Xi'an, China. To make TCR beta libraries, researchers used iRepertoire HTBI primers and Arm-PCR of CDR3 regions. Per the original data handling: The study identified about 60 TRBV and some 15 TRBJ segments across samples. TCRdb called the multiplex PCR reads again in MiXCR, with one record for every CDR3 protein. TCRdb, not the authors, supplied the V and J calls. This sample yields about 340,000 distinct CDR3 sequences, of which around a fifth are seen a single time; 29% belongs to the top ten. Per the germline V gene, CDR1 is SEHNR and CDR2 is FQNEAQ (reference sequence). The CDR3 runs to 14 residues. V dropped 2 bases and J dropped 5; count of bases not matched to a gene: 4.

The TCR originated in a female donor with Graves disease. This sample comprised peripheral blood mononuclear cells (PBMCs), obtained when the disease was refractory, from a patient treated with antithyroid drugs. J is TRBJ1-1 and V is TRBV7-9; TRBD1 matches 8 bases. The CDR3 is CASSLQGAGTEAFF. For the CDR3, the DNA is TGTGCCAGCAGCTTACAGGGGGCTGGGACTGAAGCTTTCTTT.